The clone carrying this TCR beta chain came up many times. Its antigen is currently unknown. This entry belongs to a study of T cells after yellow fever vaccination. Study-wide background: The authors prepared low-cell-number fractions using SMART-Seq v4 Ultra Low Input. Study-level results: Any FACS-sorted repertoire could hold abundant clonotypes that contaminate it from the bulk population.

By 5'RACE template switching, TCR cDNA was produced, with a universal primer site and UMIs added in the process. TCRdb itself ran the 5' RACE reads through MiXCR, one entry per CDR3 protein. Of about 320,000 distinct CDR3 sequences listed, 3.5% to 4.5% are singletons. The germline gives CDR1 SGHTA, CDR2 FQGNSA. V lost 1 base and J lost 12, with 16 bases in between. This CDR3 comprises 14 residues. The clonotype was recovered from a man aged 18 to 30 who received the YFV17D yellow fever vaccine. The input for sequencing was PBMCs, taken 15 days after the yellow fever booster vaccination. The rearrangement joins TRBV7-2 to TRBJ1-5; no clear D gene. The CDR3 spells CASSLGVGQHDQHF. The DNA for the CDR3 is TGTGCCAGCAGCTTAGGAGTAGGGCAGCATGACCAGCATTTT. Supplemented by reference TRBV7-2 and TRBJ1-5, the full variable domain reads GAGVSQSPSNKVTEKGKDVELRCDPISGHTALYWYRQSLGQGLEFLIYFQGNSAPDKSGLPSDRFSAERTGGSVSTLTIQRTQQEDSAVYLCASSLGVGQHDQHFGDGTRLSIL.